The 27 T cell receptor beta chains below were found in one sample sequenced in a study of breast tumors, draining lymph nodes, adjacent tissues. Samples came from axillary lymph nodes draining the breast cancer. TCRdb processed the multiplex PCR reads anew with MiXCR; each CDR3 protein has one entry. The sample includes 90,000 to 120,000 distinct CDR3 sequences, about 20% seen only once; the top ten take over 1%. Sequenced material: axillary lymph node tissue. Every receptor here comes from a female donor with breast cancer. Some clones in this sample may be carry-over from other donors' samples.

As to this clonotype: A much larger clone lies one base from this, so it may be a read error. The CDR3 is CAGSIRLPASSRGYTF. CDR3 sequence (DNA): TGTGCCGGTAGTATTCGGCTTCCCGCCTCATCGCGGGGCTACACCTTC. The V call is TRBV19, the J call TRBJ1-2; D not certain. CDR3 length equals 16 residues. Germline V lookup: CDR1 LNHDA, CDR2 SQIVND (reference sequence).

This rearrangement joins TRBV2 to TRBJ2-7; the match to TRBD1 covers 9 bases. This CDR3 region has 15 residues. The V gene's germline CDR1 is SNHLY and CDR2 FYNNEI. J lost 2 bases, V lost 8 bases, and 10 bases had no gene match. CDR3 region: CASGSGQGNAYEQYF. The CDR3 DNA follows: TGTGCCAGCGGGTCCGGACAGGGGAACGCCTACGAGCAGTACTTC.

This clonotype occurred many times. The chain is built from TRBV5-8 and TRBJ1-2, with D uncertain. Germline CDR1 SGHTS, CDR2 YDEGEE. The CDR3 sequence is 14 residues long. Trimming pared 0 bases from V and 4 bases from J, leaving 10 bases between. The CDR3 DNA follows: TGTGCCAGCAGCTTGGCCACACTTGGCTATGGCTACACCTTC. Translated, it gives CASSLATLGYGYTF.

This clonotype has more than one count but fewer than ten. The gene calls are TRBV5-4 and TRBJ2-2, with a weak D call TRBD2 (6 bases). V gave up 4 bases and J gave up 4 bases, with 14 bases separating them. The CDR3 length is 15 residues. Germline V gene lookup returns CDR1 SGHNT and CDR2 YYREEE (reference sequence). In DNA form, the CDR3 reads TGTGCCAGCAGCGTCCCCGGGACTCCCACCGGGGAGCTGTTTTTT. This encodes CASSVPGTPTGELFF. The full variable domain, its missing parts supplied by reference TRBV5-4 and TRBJ2-2, is ETGVTQSPTHLIKTRGQQVTLRCSSQSGHNTVSWYQQALGQGPQFIFQYYREEENGRGNFPPRFSGLQFPNYSSELNVNALELDDSALYLCASSVPGTPTGELFFGEGSRLTVL.

This clonotype was detected many times. The rearrangement links TRBV19 to TRBJ2-7; tentatively, D is TRBD1 (6 bases). Looked up from germline, CDR1 is LNHDA and CDR2 is SQIVND (reference sequence). The CDR3 consists of 18 residues. Trimming took off 3 bases at V and 1 base at J, with 22 bases between the two ends. CDR3: CASSMQGSFGSSSYEQYF. CDR3 bases: TGTGCCAGTAGTATGCAGGGGAGTTTTGGAAGTTCATCCTACGAGCAGTACTTC.

In this sample, this clonotype turned up many times. The V and J genes are TRBV7-9 and TRBJ2-5, with 8 bases aligning to TRBD1. The J segment lost 5 bases and the V segment lost 5 bases, leaving 13 bases of the junction unmatched. Germline CDR1 is SEHNR and CDR2 is FQNEAQ (reference sequence). This CDR3 spans 16 amino acids. The CDR3 here is CASSPTRTGLGETQYF. For the CDR3, the DNA is TGTGCCAGCAGCCCTACCCGGACAGGGTTGGGTGAGACCCAGTACTTC.

This rearrangement joins TRBV7-8 to TRBJ2-4; perhaps TRBD1 as D (6 bases). The CDR3 is 14 residues long. The V end was cut by 1 base, the J end by 7 bases, with 11 bases between. In germline, CDR1 is SGHVS, CDR2 FQNEAQ. The DNA of the CDR3 is TGTGCCAGCAGCTTAGGACGGACAGATAACATTCAGTACTTC. Its protein product is CASSLGRTDNIQYF.

This clonotype was found many times. This chain connects TRBV6-6 to TRBJ2-3; D is ambiguous. Germline values: CDR1 MNHNY, CDR2 SVGAGI (reference sequence). The CDR3 is 15 amino acids. The V gene lost 8 bases and the J gene lost 2 bases, with 17 bases spanning the gap. CDR3 residues: CASLSHGQVTDTQYF. DNA for the CDR3: TGTGCCAGCCTATCGCATGGTCAAGTCACAGATACGCAGTATTTT.

This clonotype was seen at least ten times. The rearrangement links TRBV27 to TRBJ2-1; either TRBD1 or TRBD2 may supply D (6 bases each). The germline V gene encodes CDR1 MNHEY and CDR2 SMNVEV (reference sequence). V was shortened by 4 bases and J by 5 bases, with 9 bases between the two germline ends. The CDR3 spans 13 residues. CDR3 in amino acids: CASSWGADNEQFF. The CDR3 DNA reads as TGTGCCAGCAGTTGGGGGGCCGACAATGAGCAGTTCTTC.

The table lists this clonotype with many counts. This rearrangement joins TRBV27 to TRBJ2-7; 9 bases agree with TRBD2. The V and J ends lost 5 bases and 2 bases, in that order; junction bases with no gene match: 7. CDR1 is MNHEY and CDR2 is SMNVEV in the germline V gene (reference sequence). The CDR3 covers 15 residues. Here the CDR3 reads CASSPVAGATYEQYF. The CDR3 DNA is TGTGCCAGCAGTCCGGTAGCGGGAGCGACCTACGAGCAGTACTTC.

This clonotype was counted many times. The V gene is TRBV7-3, the J gene TRBJ2-2; 14 bases line up with TRBD2. The V and J ends lost 6 bases and 7 bases, in that order; junction bases with no gene match: 7. This CDR3 has 16 amino acids. CDR1 and CDR2 from the germline V gene are SGHTA and FQGTGA. CDR3 bases: TGTGCCAGCAGTACCGGGACTAGCGGGAGTGGCGGGGAGCTGTTTTTT. Residues: CASSTGTSGSGGELFF. The full variable domain, with the rest looked up from reference TRBV7-3 and TRBJ2-2, is GAGVSQTPSNKVTEKGKYVELRCDPISGHTALYWYRQSLGQGPEFLIYFQGTGAADDSGLPNDRFFAVRPEGSVSTLKIQRTERGDSAVYLCASSTGTSGSGGELFFGEGSRLTVL.

This clonotype turned up a few times. The chain combines TRBV18 with TRBJ1-5; D may be TRBD1 (6 bases). In germline, CDR1 is KGHSH, CDR2 LQKENI. This CDR3 region has 14 residues. The V end lost 3 bases, the J end lost 4 bases, and 10 bases lay between the germline ends. The CDR3 coding sequence is TGTGCCAGCTCACCGGACAGAATAAATCAGCCCCAGCATTTT. Encoded protein: CASSPDRINQPQHF.

About this clonotype itself: Without the conserved terminal phenylalanine or tryptophan, this CDR3 likely stems from a read error. V and J are TRBV4-2 and TRBJ2-5; D is possibly TRBD1 (6 bases). The germline CDR1 and CDR2 sequences are LGHNA and YNFKEQ. V lost 4 bases and J lost 2, with 11 bases in between. The CDR3 spans 14 residues. Here the CDR3 reads CASSRDRIQETQYL. The CDR3, as DNA: TGTGCCAGCAGCCGTGACAGGATACAAGAGACCCAGTACCTC.

Ten or more counts support this clonotype. This rearrangement joins TRBV20-1 to TRBJ2-2, with a possible D match to TRBD1 (8 bases). Germline assignment: CDR1 DFQATT and CDR2 SNEGSKA (reference sequence). V lost 6 bases, J lost 5 bases, and 13 bases lay in between. The CDR3 runs to 13 residues. The CDR3 reads CSASQGGTGELFF. The DNA of the CDR3 is TGCAGTGCCTCACAGGGGGGGACCGGGGAGCTGTTTTTT.

A remark on this clonotype: This sequence may be a read error, since a much larger clone differs from it by one base. The J gene is TRBJ2-1, the V gene TRBV5-1, with D perhaps TRBD2 (6 bases). From germline, CDR1 is SGHRS and CDR2 YFSETQ. The CDR3 consists of 16 residues. The CDR3 region is CASSLEGGPLLNEQLF. The CDR3 DNA is TGCGCCAGCAGCTTGGAAGGAGGGCCCCTCTTGAATGAGCAGCTCTTC.

This clonotype was recorded at least ten times. The chain recombines TRBV15 with TRBJ1-2; weak D call: TRBD1 (6 bases). The germline V and J ends were trimmed by 0 bases and 7 bases, with 12 bases remaining between them. CDR3 length: 14 residues. Germline CDR1 and CDR2: LNHNV and YYDKDF (reference sequence). The CDR3 region has the DNA TGTGCCACCAGCAGAGATGTGGGGGGCGCTGGCTACACCTTC. It yields the protein CATSRDVGGAGYTF.

At least ten counts were recorded for this clonotype. The CDR3: CASSLGGDTIYF. The DNA for the CDR3 is TGTGCCAGCAGCTTAGGTGGGGACACCATATATTTT. The chain is built from TRBV7-9 and TRBJ1-3; D is ambiguous. Germline V lookup: CDR1 SEHNR, CDR2 FQNEAQ (reference sequence). Trimming removed 1 base at V and 8 bases at J, with 6 bases between. The CDR3 is 12 residues long.

The V and J genes are TRBV19 and TRBJ2-7; D is ambiguous. The CDR3 is made up of 12 amino acids. With 4 bases removed from V and 2 bases from J, the gap between germline ends came to 6 bases. Germline V lookup: CDR1 LNHDA, CDR2 SQIVND (reference sequence). CDR3 nucleotide sequence: TGTGCCAGTAGTACAGGAACCTACGAGCAGTACTTC. Residues: CASSTGTYEQYF.

This clonotype was recorded many times. The genes are TRBV10-3 and TRBJ1-3; D is ambiguous. The germline V and J ends were trimmed by 4 bases and 0 bases, with 1 base remaining between them. The CDR3 consists of 12 residues. Germline-derived CDR1 and CDR2 are ENHRY and SYGVKD. The CDR3 region has the DNA TGTGCCATCAGTGCCTCTGGAAACACCATATATTTT. Protein: CAISASGNTIYF.

The rearrangement uses TRBV7-2 and TRBJ2-2; 9 bases line up with TRBD1. Germline-derived CDR1 and CDR2 are SGHTA and FQGNSA. V shed 4 bases, J shed 5 bases, and the junction held 5 bases outside the gene matches. The CDR3 spans 15 residues. CDR3: CASSSGQGRTGELFF. Here the CDR3 DNA reads TGTGCCAGCAGCTCCGGACAGGGGAGGACCGGGGAGCTGTTTTTT.

This clonotype was observed at least ten times. J is TRBJ1-2 and V is TRBV20-1; D might be TRBD1 (5 bases). The CDR3 sequence is 13 residues long. Looked up from germline, CDR1 is DFQATT and CDR2 is SNEGSKA (reference sequence). V lost 4 bases, J lost 4 bases, and 13 bases lay in between. The CDR3 coding sequence is TGCAGTGCTAAAATAGGGACCCTCTATGGCTACACCTTC. Its translation: CSAKIGTLYGYTF.

In this sample, this clonotype turned up many times. V is TRBV6-5 and J is TRBJ1-6, with TRBD1 identical over 7 bases. Germline V gene sequence: CDR1 MNHEY, CDR2 SVGAGI. The CDR3 has 17 residues. Unmatched junction bases numbered 9, after V lost 0 bases and J lost 7 bases. CDR3 sequence: CASSYSSPTGTNSPLHF. The CDR3 nucleotides read TGTGCCAGCAGTTACTCATCCCCGACAGGGACCAATTCACCCCTCCACTTT.

At least ten counts were recorded for this clonotype. The chain has TRBV9 and TRBJ2-3; tentative D call: TRBD1 (6 bases). The CDR3 is 15 amino acids. Trimming cost V 0 bases and J 0 bases, with 8 bases left between them. The germline CDR1 and CDR2 sequences are SGDLS and YYNGEE. CDR3 in amino acids: CASSVGTASTDTQYF. DNA of the CDR3: TGTGCCAGCAGCGTAGGGACAGCTAGCACAGATACGCAGTATTTT.

The table lists this clonotype with many counts. The genes are TRBV11-2 and TRBJ2-7; D might be TRBD1 or TRBD2, each matching 5 bases. Germline values: CDR1 SGHAT, CDR2 FQNNGV. V lost 7 bases, J lost 0 bases, and 16 bases lay in between. This CDR3 region has 15 residues. CDR3: CASTLRGRDSYEQYF. CDR3 bases: TGTGCCAGCACCCTTCGGGGCAGGGACTCCTACGAGCAGTACTTC.

The V and J genes are TRBV28 and TRBJ2-1; maybe TRBD2 (6 bases). Per the germline V gene, CDR1 is MDHEN and CDR2 is SYDVKM. This CDR3 is 14 amino acids long. V lost 5 bases to trimming and J lost 11 bases, with 19 bases between them. CDR3 amino acids: CASSTAGPGNKQFF. The DNA for the CDR3 is TGTGCCAGCAGTACAGCGGGTCCGGGGAATAAGCAGTTCTTC.

This clonotype was counted only a few times. The chain is built from TRBV3-1 and TRBJ2-1; 10 bases fit TRBD2. The CDR3 totals 18 residues. Germline CDR1 reads LGHDT; CDR2 reads YNNKEL (reference sequence). Trimming at V came to 0 bases and at J to 3 bases, leaving 8 bases not matched to a gene. The CDR3 region is CASSQDPSGRAHYNEQFF. CDR3 in DNA: TGTGCCAGCAGCCAAGATCCCAGCGGGAGGGCCCACTACAATGAGCAGTTCTTC.

The chain joins TRBV5-1 to TRBJ1-1, with D possibly TRBD1 on 6 matching bases. Germline lookup yields CDR1 SGHRS and CDR2 YFSETQ. Trimming cost V 0 bases and J 2 bases, with 14 bases left between them. The CDR3 sequence is 16 residues long. The CDR3 DNA follows: TGCGCCAGCAGCTTGGATGGGAGGGGGTTTAACACTGAAGCTTTCTTT. The encoded protein is CASSLDGRGFNTEAFF.